The clone carrying this T cell receptor (beta chain) has only a few counts. No antigen is known for it. This entry is derived from a study of response to subunit inactivated influenza vaccine. Study-level points and caveats: Each seasonal flu vaccination may recruit only limited new T cells, authors suggested.

CDR1 SGDLS and CDR2 YYNGEE come from the germline V gene. The CDR3 covers 15 residues. Trimming took 1 base from V and 8 from J; bases not matched to a gene: 4. TCRdb processed the RT-PCR reads anew with MiXCR; each CDR3 protein has one entry. The repertoire has almost 250,000 distinct CDR3 sequences, 9% to 15% of them found once; the top ten carry 7.8%. Sequencing used non-naive T cells sorted from PBMCs, obtained 14 to 15 days before vaccination. The rearrangement uses TRBV9 and TRBJ1-6, with 9 nucleotides matching TRBD1. The sequence was collected from a man aged 50-59 years who received an inactivated influenza vaccine. CDR3 DNA sequence: TGTGCCAGCAGCGTAATGGACAGGGGTGATTCACCCCTCCACTTT. Protein: CASSVMDRGDSPLHF.